The rows below give T cell receptor beta chains drawn from one sample of a study of blood T cells in healthy people across ages. TCRdb analysed the 5' RACE reads with MiXCR anew, one entry per CDR3 protein. The sample includes approximately 960,000 distinct CDR3 sequences, 25% to 35% of them seen just once. The sample also formed part of further work on T cells of mothers and their children.

The sequencing input was blood. Receptors originate from a woman aged 35 to 49 in good health. Both conserved end residues are part of each CDR3. Fields, in order: J gene, V gene, D gene, clone size, CDR3 protein, CDR3 DNA. A D gene is named only where the DNA matches it firmly. Rows give clone size only sometimes, using once, few, many, or a class for an expanded clone.

TRBJ2-2 TRBV12-3/TRBV12-4 TRBD1 . CASSRDRGGAGELFF TGTGCCAGCAGCCGGGACAGGGGAGGGGCCGGGGAGCTGTTTTTT
TRBJ1-3 TRBV9 . . CASSAEPLQGPGNTIYF TGTGCCAGCAGCGCCGAACCCCTACAGGGACCAGGAAACACCATATATTTT
TRBJ1-5 TRBV12-3/TRBV12-4 . few CASSLSRREGQPQHF TGTGCCAGCAGTTTGAGTCGCAGGGAAGGTCAGCCCCAGCATTTT
TRBJ2-3 TRBV7-3 . . CASSPQTSDTQYF TGTGCCAGCAGCCCCCAAACTAGCGATACGCAGTATTTT
TRBJ1-1 TRBV5-4 . . CASTRQEMNTEAFF TGTGCCAGCACCCGACAGGAAATGAACACTGAAGCTTTCTTT
TRBJ2-7 TRBV20-1 TRBD2 few CSATSWGGGSEYEQYF TGCAGTGCGACCTCGTGGGGCGGGGGATCCGAATACGAGCAGTACTTC
TRBJ1-2 TRBV9 . few CASSVARRGDGYTF TGTGCCAGCAGCGTAGCGAGGAGAGGGGATGGCTACACCTTC
TRBJ2-2 TRBV7-9 TRBD1 . CASSSSDRATGELFF TGTGCCAGCAGCTCATCGGACAGGGCGACCGGGGAGCTGTTTTTT
TRBJ2-1 TRBV4-1 TRBD1 many CASSPGQGIDNEQFF TGCGCCAGCAGCCCCGGACAGGGAATCGACAATGAGCAGTTCTTC
TRBJ2-1 TRBV5-1 . . CASSLAPMSSYNEQFF TGCGCCAGCAGCTTGGCGCCGATGAGCTCCTACAATGAGCAGTTCTTC
TRBJ2-4 TRBV6-4 TRBD1 few CASSRDRGVNEQYF TGTGCCAGCAGTCGGGACAGGGGGGTCAATGAGCAGTACTTC
TRBJ1-5 TRBV18 TRBD1 . CASSGDRGEESNQPQHF TGTGCCAGCTCAGGGGACAGGGGGGAGGAAAGCAATCAGCCCCAGCATTTT
TRBJ1-4 TRBV24-1 TRBD1 few CATSETGTADEKLFF TGTGCCACCAGTGAGACCGGGACAGCGGATGAAAAACTGTTTTTT
TRBJ1-1 TRBV3-1 TRBD1 . CASRFGQGTMNTEAFF TGTGCCAGCAGGTTCGGACAGGGGACAATGAACACTGAAGCTTTCTTT
TRBJ2-7 TRBV6-1 TRBD1 many CASADRGLNEQYF TGTGCCAGTGCGGACAGGGGGCTTAACGAGCAGTACTTC
TRBJ2-1 TRBV7-3 TRBD2 . CASSPPGGAPEQFF TGTGCCAGCAGCCCCCCCGGGGGGGCTCCTGAGCAGTTCTTC
TRBJ2-7 TRBV2 . many CASSEMDYEQYF TGTGCCAGCAGTGAAATGGACTACGAGCAGTACTTC
TRBJ2-7 TRBV7-2 . few CAGSDTWTSYEQYF TGTGCCGGCAGCGATACCTGGACCTCCTACGAGCAGTACTTC
TRBJ1-2 TRBV28 . few CASSSLGDGSYGYTF TGTGCCAGCAGTTCCTTGGGGGACGGGTCCTATGGCTACACCTTC
TRBJ1-5 TRBV28 TRBD1 . CASNPFYGQGFDQPQHF TGTGCCAGCAATCCATTTTATGGACAGGGGTTCGATCAGCCCCAGCATTTT
TRBJ2-2 TRBV4-3 . few CASSPYRDPNTGELFF TGCGCCAGCAGCCCGTACAGGGACCCAAACACCGGGGAGCTGTTTTTT
TRBJ2-1 TRBV12-3/TRBV12-4 . . CASTWVTNEQFF TGTGCCAGCACCTGGGTAACCAATGAGCAGTTCTTC
TRBJ2-5 TRBV6-5 TRBD2 few CASGVGGEVETQYF TGTGCCAGCGGGGTCGGGGGGGAGGTGGAGACCCAGTACTTC
TRBJ2-7 TRBV29-1 . many CSVTGYRSYEQYF TGCAGCGTCACGGGCTATCGCTCCTACGAGCAGTACTTC
TRBJ2-1 TRBV5-3 TRBD2 . CARNHPPTSGSGNEQFF TGTGCCAGAAACCATCCCCCTACTAGCGGGAGCGGGAATGAGCAGTTCTTC
TRBJ2-3 TRBV5-1 TRBD1 few CASSTTTGDTQYF TGCGCCAGCAGCACTACGACAGGGGATACGCAGTATTTT
TRBJ2-1 TRBV6-2/TRBV6-3 TRBD2 many CATQRGSYNEQFF TGTGCCACCCAGCGGGGCTCCTACAACGAGCAGTTCTTC
TRBJ2-5 TRBV5-1 . many CASSSGSTEETQYF TGCGCCAGCAGCTCCGGGTCTACGGAAGAGACCCAGTACTTC
TRBJ2-5 TRBV20-1 . . CSARRAGTQYF TGTAGTGCTAGACGTGCCGGGACCCAGTACTTC
TRBJ2-7 TRBV20-1 . . CSATRGPRPYEQYF TGCAGTGCAACTAGAGGACCGAGACCCTACGAGCAGTACTTC
TRBJ1-2 TRBV28 . . CASSFSRGSGDGYTF TGTGCCAGCAGTTTTTCTCGAGGGTCCGGCGATGGCTACACCTTC
TRBJ2-7 TRBV29-1 . . CSVEVYNEQYF TGCAGCGTTGAAGTGTACAATGAGCAGTACTTC
TRBJ2-3 TRBV14 . . CASSQDLTGGNTQYF TGTGCCAGCAGCCAAGACCTTACGGGGGGCAATACGCAGTATTTT
TRBJ1-2 TRBV12-3/TRBV12-4 TRBD1 many CASTVSLGQGDYGYTF TGTGCCAGCACTGTTTCCCTGGGACAGGGGGACTATGGCTACACCTTC
TRBJ2-3 TRBV7-9 . few CASSLAASSDTQYF TGTGCCAGCAGCTTAGCCGCTAGTTCAGATACGCAGTATTTT
TRBJ1-1 TRBV7-9 TRBD1 few CASSYPRQGVVAEAFF TGTGCCAGCAGCTATCCCCGACAGGGGGTAGTTGCTGAAGCTTTCTTT
TRBJ1-5 TRBV4-1 . . CASSQVDQGSNQPQHF TGCGCCAGCAGCCAAGTAGATCAGGGGAGCAATCAGCCCCAGCATTTT
TRBJ2-3 TRBV15 TRBD2 . CATSLIGLAQDTQYF TGTGCCACCAGCTTGATTGGACTAGCCCAAGATACGCAGTATTTT
TRBJ1-1 TRBV11-1 . . CASRNQGMGTEAFF TGTGCCAGCAGAAATCAGGGGATGGGCACTGAAGCTTTCTTT